One and the same sample provided the 32 T cell receptor beta chains below, sequenced in a study of T-cell memory formation after mild COVID-19. TCRdb called the 5' RACE reads again in MiXCR, with one record for every CDR3 protein. Of over 350,000 distinct CDR3 sequences listed, roughly a quarter were seen once; the top ten hold 8.8%. The sample was PBMCs or a T cell subset sorted from them (not recorded which). The receptors stem from an adult woman who had mild COVID-19 (a few samples of this study predate the infection). Cell type and time point are not known.

This chain connects TRBV5-6 to TRBJ2-7; D not certain. Germline loops: CDR1 SGHDT, CDR2 YYEEEE. CDR3 length: 13 amino acids. The V end was cut by 3 bases, the J end by 3 bases, with 10 bases between. CDR3: CASSYSQSYEQYF. The CDR3 DNA is TGTGCCAGCAGCTACTCGCAGAGCTACGAGCAGTACTTC.

The rearrangement uses TRBV5-1 and TRBJ2-4; TRBD1 aligns across 8 bases. J was trimmed by 10 bases and V by 5 bases; bases with no gene match: 20. This CDR3 spans 17 amino acids. The germline V gene encodes CDR1 SGHRS and CDR2 YFSETQ. The CDR3 DNA is TGCGCCAGCAGAGACCGGGACCAGGGGGCCGGGGGAGGAATTCAGTACTTC. This encodes CASRDRDQGAGGGIQYF.

This clonotype was counted once. The J gene is TRBJ2-3, the V gene TRBV7-8; 9 nucleotides line up with TRBD2. Unmatched junction bases numbered 10, after V lost 4 bases and J lost 2 bases. The CDR3 has 17 amino acids. The germline V gene has CDR1 SGHVS and CDR2 FQNEAQ. CDR3 sequence: CASSYALAGAFTDTQYF. CDR3 sequence (DNA): TGTGCCAGCAGCTACGCCTTAGCGGGGGCCTTCACAGATACGCAGTATTTT.

The chain is built from TRBV5-5 and TRBJ2-1; D possibly corresponds to TRBD1 (6 bases). The CDR3 covers 19 residues. V lost 3 bases and J 5 bases, leaving 27 bases between the germline ends. Germline V gene lookup returns CDR1 SGHKS and CDR2 YYEKEE (reference sequence). CDR3: CASSSFGGSEPTWDNEQFF. CDR3 DNA: TGTGCCAGCAGCTCATTTGGGGGCTCCGAACCCACCTGGGACAATGAGCAGTTCTTC.

The rearrangement uses TRBV12-3 or TRBV12-4 and TRBJ1-4, with TRBD1 matching over 8 bases. The CDR3 runs 15 residues. V was clipped by 5 bases and J by 8 bases; unmatched bases: 10. Here the CDR3 DNA reads TGTGCCAGCAGTGGTCGACAGGGGAGGCAAGAAAAACTGTTTTTT. Protein: CASSGRQGRQEKLFF.

This clonotype was detected only a few times. CDR3 DNA sequence: TGTGCCAGCAGCATTTTAATGGGACAGCGTACCTACGAGCAGTACTTC. Its protein is CASSILMGQRTYEQYF. This rearrangement joins TRBV7-6 to TRBJ2-7; 7 positions match TRBD1. Unmatched junction bases numbered 12, after V lost 5 bases and J lost 2 bases. The germline gives CDR1 SGHVS, CDR2 FNYEAQ. CDR3 length equals 16 residues.

This clonotype showed up just a few times. The chain couples TRBV11-2 to TRBJ2-1; D gene unclear. Trimming pared 2 bases from V and 10 bases from J, leaving 12 bases between. The germline V gene has CDR1 SGHAT and CDR2 FQNNGV. The CDR3 is 13 amino acids. CDR3 DNA sequence: TGTGCCAGCAGCTTAAGCGCTAAGCTAGAGCAGTTCTTC. Translated, it gives CASSLSAKLEQFF.

This clonotype was counted many times. The gene calls are TRBV24-1 and TRBJ2-1; TRBD2 matches 12 bases. V gave up 2 bases and J gave up 8 bases; unmatched junction bases: 6. From germline, CDR1 is KGHDR and CDR2 SFDVKD. This CDR3 comprises 16 residues. The CDR3 spells CATSDSPSGRGDEQFF. For the CDR3, the DNA is TGTGCCACCAGTGATTCGCCTAGCGGGAGGGGCGATGAGCAGTTCTTC.

There are a few counts of this clonotype. CDR3 region: CATSEHSGSATDTQYF. The CDR3 DNA reads as TGTGCCACCAGTGAACATAGCGGGAGCGCCACAGATACGCAGTATTTT. This chain joins TRBV24-1 and TRBJ2-3; 9 nucleotides line up with TRBD2. The CDR3 runs to 16 residues. CDR1 is KGHDR and CDR2 is SFDVKD in the germline V gene. J gave up 2 bases and V 4 bases, and 6 bases lay outside the gene matches.

CDR3 region: CASSFLQVNTEAFF. Written as DNA, the CDR3 is TGCGCCAGCAGCTTTTTACAGGTGAACACTGAAGCTTTCTTT. The rearrangement uses TRBV5-1 and TRBJ1-1, with D possibly matching TRBD1 (5 bases). Germline values: CDR1 SGHRS, CDR2 YFSETQ. V was trimmed by 2 bases and J by 0 bases, leaving 8 bases between them. The CDR3 loop spans 14 amino acids.

CDR3 nucleotide sequence: TGTGCCAGCAGTTCGGACAAGGGAAGCACAGATACGCAGTATTTT. Translation gives CASSSDKGSTDTQYF. This chain connects TRBV7-9 to TRBJ2-3; tentatively, D is TRBD1 (5 bases). V lost 6 bases and J 0 bases, leaving 13 bases between the germline ends. CDR1 and CDR2 (germline): SEHNR, FQNEAQ (reference sequence). This CDR3 spans 15 amino acids.

This sequence joins TRBV6-8 and TRBJ2-7; tentative D call: TRBD2 (5 bases). This CDR3 contains 14 residues. From germline, CDR1 is MNHGY and CDR2 SAAAGT. CDR3 DNA: TGTGCCAGCAGGCGCCCTCGAGGGTCCTCCGAGCAGTACGTC. Its protein is CASRRPRGSSEQYV.

The CDR3 coding sequence is TGTGCCAGCAGTTACGGGAAGTTATACGAGCAGTACTTC. Its protein product is CASSYGKLYEQYF. This chain connects TRBV6-5 to TRBJ2-7; D not resolved. The CDR3 runs 13 residues. Germline CDR1 and CDR2: MNHEY and SVGAGI. The V gene lost 2 bases and the J gene lost 4 bases, with 9 bases spanning the gap.

The V and J genes are TRBV6-1 and TRBJ2-3; 11 positions match TRBD2. CDR1 and CDR2 from the germline V gene are MNHNS and SASEGT. V was clipped by 5 bases and J by 2 bases; unmatched bases: 3. This CDR3 region has 15 residues. The CDR3, as DNA: TGTGCCAGCAGTCTGACTAGCGGGGTCACAGATACGCAGTATTTT. Translation gives CASSLTSGVTDTQYF.

The chain combines TRBV5-1 with TRBJ2-5; maybe TRBD2 (6 bases). There are 14 residues in the CDR3. Germline-derived CDR1 and CDR2 are SGHRS and YFSETQ. Deletions cut 3 bases from V and 2 bases from J, with 11 bases between. The CDR3 nucleotides are TGCGCCAGCAGCTACAACCGGGAGCAAGAGACCCAGTACTTC. This translates into CASSYNREQETQYF.

This clonotype showed up just a few times. This chain links TRBV12-3 or TRBV12-4 with TRBJ2-7; D may be TRBD2 (5 bases). This CDR3 is 11 amino acids long. V was trimmed by 5 bases and J by 6 bases, leaving 8 bases between them. The CDR3 sequence is CASSRRGEQYF. The CDR3 DNA sequence: TGTGCCAGCAGTCGACGGGGCGAGCAGTACTTC.

V usage is TRBV28 and J usage is TRBJ2-2; 9 bases agree with TRBD2. After removal of 2 bases from V and 6 bases from J, the junction contained 13 bases not matched to a gene. The CDR3 runs 18 residues. Germline V CDR1 and CDR2: MDHEN, SYDVKM. CDR3 bases: TGTGCCAGCAGTTTAGAGGATTGGCGGGGGGGTTCCGCCGGGGAGCTGTTTTTT. Its protein product is CASSLEDWRGGSAGELFF.

The gene calls are TRBV5-1 and TRBJ2-7, with 7 bases that match TRBD2. The V gene end was trimmed by 0 bases and the J gene end by 2 bases; junction bases not matched to a gene: 8. Germline V CDR1 and CDR2: SGHRS, YFSETQ. The CDR3 covers 16 residues. In nucleotides, the CDR3 is TGCGCCAGCAGCTTGGCCGTCGGGGGGAAAACCTACGAGCAGTACTTC. The encoded protein is CASSLAVGGKTYEQYF.

The V call is TRBV12-3 or TRBV12-4, the J call TRBJ2-1; 7 bases align to TRBD2. The CDR3 sequence is 14 residues long. The ends lost 3 bases at V and 8 bases at J; junction bases unmatched: 7. The CDR3: CASSLGGWVDEQFF. In DNA, the CDR3 is TGTGCCAGCAGTTTGGGGGGGTGGGTCGATGAGCAGTTCTTC.

This clonotype was found a few times. For the CDR3, the DNA is TGCGCCAGCAGCCGTGCGGACAGGGGAGGTGAGACCCAGTACTTC. It translates to CASSRADRGGETQYF. The chain couples TRBV5-1 to TRBJ2-5, with 9 bases lining up with TRBD1. The V gene's germline CDR1 is SGHRS and CDR2 YFSETQ. The length of the CDR3 is 15 residues. J lost 5 bases, V lost 4 bases, and 9 bases had no gene match. The full variable domain, in which reference TRBV5-1 and TRBJ2-5 provide the parts outside the CDR3, is KAGVTQTPRYLIKTRGQQVTLSCSPISGHRSVSWYQQTPGQGLQFLFEYFSETQRNKGNFPGRFSGRQFSNSRSEMNVSTLELGDSALYLCASSRADRGGETQYFGPGTRLLVL.

The rearrangement links TRBV14 to TRBJ2-3; D remains unclear. The CDR3 contains 14 residues. The germline V gene has CDR1 SGHDN and CDR2 FVKESK. Trimming took off 0 bases at V and 2 bases at J, with 6 bases between the two ends. CDR3 in amino acids: CASSQDLVTDTQYF. The CDR3 DNA reads as TGTGCCAGCAGCCAAGACCTGGTCACAGATACGCAGTATTTT.

V gene TRBV12-3 or TRBV12-4 combines with J gene TRBJ1-2; D remains unclear. CDR3 length equals 13 residues. Trimming pared 4 bases from V and 2 bases from J, leaving 8 bases between. The CDR3 region is CASSSVRNYGYTF. The DNA for the CDR3 is TGTGCCAGCAGTTCGGTCAGAAACTATGGCTACACCTTC.

Remarks on this clonotype: At one of its ends the junction is not consistent with the germline gene, which may arise from a read error. This chain connects TRBV5-5 to TRBJ2-7, with 11 bases matching TRBD1. The CDR3 is 17 amino acids. The germline CDR1 and CDR2 sequences are SGHKS and YYEKEE (reference sequence). CDR3 DNA: TGTGCCAGCAGCGGAAATAGGGGACAGGGGGTCTCCCACGAGCAGTACTTC. It yields the protein CASSGNRGQGVSHEQYF. Together with reference TRBV5-5 and TRBJ2-7, the CDR3 gives the full variable domain: DAGVTQSPTHLIKTRGQQVTLRCSPISGHKSVSWYQQVLGQGPQFIFQYYEKEERGRGNFPDRFSARQFPNYSSELNVNALLLGDSALYLCASSGNRGQGVSHEQYFGPGTRLTVT.

There are a few counts of this clonotype. The rearrangement uses TRBV7-2 and TRBJ2-4, with 7 bases aligning to TRBD1. V dropped 1 base and J dropped 7; count of bases not matched to a gene: 13. Germline CDR1 and CDR2: SGHTA and FQGNSA. The CDR3 is 17 residues long. The CDR3 DNA reads TGTGCCAGCAGCTTAGACTGGGGACAGCCAGTGAGTAACATTCAGTACTTC. It is translated as CASSLDWGQPVSNIQYF.

The chain links TRBV7-6 to TRBJ1-1; the D is unclear. The ends were cut back, 1 base at V and 0 bases at J, with 12 bases in the middle. Germline CDR1 is SGHVS and CDR2 is FNYEAQ. The CDR3 runs to 16 residues. CDR3 in DNA: TGTGCCAGCAGCTTAGGTATCCCGGAAGTGAACACTGAAGCTTTCTTT. Its protein is CASSLGIPEVNTEAFF.

V is TRBV7-8 and J is TRBJ2-3, with a possible D match to TRBD1 (6 bases). V dropped 5 bases and J dropped 7 bases, with 16 bases sitting between them. There are 14 residues in the CDR3. CDR1 and CDR2 (germline): SGHVS, FQNEAQ. CDR3 in amino acids: CASSPTPGQHTQYF. The CDR3, as DNA: TGTGCCAGCAGCCCTACCCCAGGACAGCATACGCAGTATTTT. The variable domain in full, with the rest retrieved from reference TRBV7-8 and TRBJ2-3, is GAGVSQSPRYKVAKRGQDVALRCDPISGHVSLFWYQQALGQGPEFLTYFQNEAQLDKSGLPSDRFFAERPEGSVSTLKIQRTQQEDSAVYLCASSPTPGQHTQYFGPGTRLTVL.

The count of this clonotype is one. V usage is TRBV24-1 and J usage is TRBJ2-3; TRBD1 aligns across 8 bases. Germline-derived CDR1 and CDR2 are KGHDR and SFDVKD. Trimming cost V 7 bases and J 4 bases; bases outside gene matches: 9. The CDR3 consists of 15 residues. CDR3 DNA sequence: TGTGCCACCAGGTCCTCAGGACAGGGCCCAGATACGCAGTATTTT. It codes for CATRSSGQGPDTQYF.

The rearrangement links TRBV5-5 to TRBJ2-1; 8 bases agree with TRBD2. V dropped 0 bases and J dropped 3; count of bases not matched to a gene: 5. Germline values: CDR1 SGHKS, CDR2 YYEKEE (reference sequence). The CDR3 is 16 residues long. CDR3 coding DNA: TGTGCCAGCAGCTTGGTGATAGCGGGAAGCTACAATGAGCAGTTCTTC. As protein: CASSLVIAGSYNEQFF. The variable domain in full, completed from reference TRBV5-5 and TRBJ2-1, reads DAGVTQSPTHLIKTRGQQVTLRCSPISGHKSVSWYQQVLGQGPQFIFQYYEKEERGRGNFPDRFSARQFPNYSSELNVNALLLGDSALYLCASSLVIAGSYNEQFFGPGTRLTVL.

The rearrangement joins TRBV12-3 or TRBV12-4 to TRBJ2-4; weak D call: TRBD2 (6 bases). V lost 4 bases to trimming and J lost 6 bases, with 22 bases between them. The length of the CDR3 is 17 residues. This chain's CDR3 is CASSYLFGGSPINIQYF. The DNA of the CDR3 is TGTGCCAGCAGTTACCTTTTTGGGGGGTCGCCGATAAACATTCAGTACTTC.

This clonotype has only a few counts. This rearrangement joins TRBV29-1 to TRBJ1-2, with D perhaps TRBD1 (6 bases). The CDR3 covers 15 residues. The germline gives CDR1 SQVTM, CDR2 ANQGSEA. The germline V and J ends were trimmed by 6 bases and 2 bases, with 19 bases remaining between them. The DNA for the CDR3 is TGCAGCGTCGAATCTCGGACAGCCGAAAACTATGGCTACACCTTC. It encodes CSVESRTAENYGYTF.

CDR3 coding DNA: TGTGCCAGCAGTCCGCAGTCTAGGGCGGCAAGGGACTATGGCTACACCTTC. This sequence encodes CASSPQSRAARDYGYTF. The chain has TRBV12-3 or TRBV12-4 and TRBJ1-2; the D is unclear. CDR3 length: 17 residues. V dropped 5 bases and J dropped 3 bases, with 22 bases sitting between them.

This clonotype was observed a few times. The chain joins TRBV25-1 to TRBJ2-7; D unclear. V gave up 5 bases and J gave up 2 bases, with 10 bases separating them. Germline V gene data show CDR1 as MGHDK and CDR2 as SYGVNS. The CDR3 is 13 residues long. This CDR3 reads CASSPPSTYEQYF. As DNA, the CDR3 is TGTGCCAGCAGTCCCCCCTCGACCTACGAGCAGTACTTC.